These T cell receptor beta chains were read from a single sample in a study of blood T cell repertoires in COVID-19. Clones were read by immunoSEQ multiplex PCR, and TCRdb kept only the in-frame ones, dropping some. The top ten clones hold around 4.7% of a sample with 200,000 to 250,000 clones, around 81% of them seen once. Sequences were obtained from PBMCs or T cells enriched from blood (not recorded which). The origin of the receptors is a man aged 25-45 years with acute COVID-19. Each CDR3 is given with its conserved first and last residue. The order of the fields is D gene, V gene, J gene, CDR3 length, clone size, CDR3 DNA, CDR3 protein. D genes are given only for firm matches. Size values are once, few and many counts, or a class for expanded clones, and some rows have none.

.	TRBV28	TRBJ1-5	15	once	TGTGCCAGCATTCTCAGCGGGGGGGGCATGCAGCCCCAGCATTTT	CASILSGGGMQPQHF
TRBD2	TRBV5-1	TRBJ2-1	16	once	TGCGCCAGCAGCTTGGGGCGGGGGGCCCAAATAGATGAGCAGTTCTTC	CASSLGRGAQIDEQFF
.	TRBV9	TRBJ2-5	15	.	TGTGCCAGCAGCGGCGGACAGTCCTGGGGAGAGACCCAGTACTTC	CASSGGQSWGETQYF
.	TRBV6-5	TRBJ1-2	15	.	TGTGCCAGCAGTTACTCTCCGACAGGAACCTATGGCTACACCTTC	CASSYSPTGTYGYTF
TRBD1	TRBV27	TRBJ2-1	15	.	TGTGCCAGCAGCCATGGACAGGGTTGGGGCAATGAGCAGTTCTTC	CASSHGQGWGNEQFF
.	TRBV6-1	TRBJ2-7	17	.	TGTGCCAGCAGTGAAACCATAGGAGCAGGGAAAACGGGCGAGCAGTACTTC	CASSETIGAGKTGEQYF
TRBD2	TRBV14	TRBJ2-5	15	.	TGTGCCAGCAGCCAAAAAGGATCGCGGGGGGAGACCCAGTACTTC	CASSQKGSRGETQYF
.	TRBV6-5	TRBJ1-2	13	.	TGTGCCACAACTCCTGGGAGATCCTATGGCTACACCTTC	CATTPGRSYGYTF
.	TRBV3-1/TRBV3-2	TRBJ2-2	17	.	TGTGCCACCCGCCGAGGCGGGGCGGGGTCCAACACCGGGGAGCTGTTTTTT	CATRRGGAGSNTGELFF
TRBD2	TRBV20-1	TRBJ2-3	16	once	TGCAGTGCTAGTTTTTCCGGGACTAGCGGGTCTGATACGCAGTATTTT	CSASFSGTSGSDTQYF
.	TRBV27	TRBJ1-2	13	.	TGTGCCAGCAGTTTCAACAGATACTATGGCTACACCTTC	CASSFNRYYGYTF
TRBD2	TRBV7-9	TRBJ2-7	16	.	TGTGCCAGCAGCTCGATAGCGGGGGGGCAAAACTACGAGCAGTACTTC	CASSSIAGGQNYEQYF
.	TRBV2	TRBJ2-2	17	.	TGTGCCAGCAGTGTCAATAGGGGCAGGGTAATTTCCGGGGAGCTGTTTTTT	CASSVNRGRVISGELFF
.	TRBV4-1	TRBJ2-1	17	many	TGCGCCAGCAGCCAAGATCCGTCCCGGAGCTCCTACAATGAGCAGTTCTTC	CASSQDPSRSSYNEQFF
.	TRBV6-5	TRBJ2-7	14	few	TGTGCCAGCACCAGAGTTGAGGTTTCCTACGAGCAGTACTTC	CASTRVEVSYEQYF
.	TRBV28	TRBJ2-5	14	.	TGTGCCAGCAGTTTGGAGGGACGAAGAGAGACCCAGTACTTC	CASSLEGRRETQYF
.	TRBV5-5	TRBJ1-2	17	few	TGTGCCAGCAGCTTGGACCCGAGCCTGCGGGTCGCGGGTGGCTACACCTTC	CASSLDPSLRVAGGYTF
.	TRBV6-2/TRBV6-3	TRBJ2-2	15	.	TGTGCCAGCAGTTACAGCCGTCCTCCGACCGGGGAGCTGTTTTTT	CASSYSRPPTGELFF
.	TRBV30	TRBJ2-7	13	.	TGTGCCTGGAGTGGGACACCCTCCTACGAGCAGTACTTC	CAWSGTPSYEQYF